The T cell receptor (beta chain) described here comes from a study of tumor-infiltrating lymphocytes in primary liver carcinoma. Background on the study: The study reported T1-T3 N0M0 tumors spanning 4.2 to 10 cm.

Using a constant-region primer together with ProtoScript II reverse transcriptase, TCR beta cDNA was made from around 500 ng of total RNA. Slightly modified ARM-PCR with three nested multiplex PCR rounds yielded TCR beta libraries. Amplification in the first two PCR rounds was performed using TRBV1-TRBV30 forward primers and a C-beta reverse primer for 10 cycles each. TCRdb redid the calling of the multiplex PCR reads with MiXCR, one entry per CDR3 protein. Here the sample spans 80,000 or so distinct CDR3 sequences, 70% to 75% being singletons. Unsorted bulk tissue, roughly 20-32 mg of it, served as the source for co-extraction of RNA and DNA. Whichever tumor sample was examined, it had over 90% viable tumor cells. Germline assignment: CDR1 MNHNS and CDR2 SASEGT. The CDR3 spans 19 residues, counting both ends. Worth noting for this clonotype: It is likely a read error, because the conserved phenylalanine at the end of the CDR3 is missing. Because the CDR3's place on the DNA is in doubt, the DNA is left out and the CDR3 is given as listed by TCRdb.

The chain combines TRBV6-1 with TRBJ1-5. The sequence derives from a woman in her sixties with primary liver carcinoma and hepatitis B virus infection. The sequenced sample consisted of liver tumor tissue from sampling region 4. As for subset: tumor region T4, right-lateral pole. The CDR3 spells CASMELGSRYGYSNQPQHS.